Below, 15 T cell receptor beta chains from the same sample are listed, as sequenced in a study of patients and donors after allogeneic stem cell transplantation. TCRdb recomputed calls from the RT-PCR reads with MiXCR, one row per CDR3 protein. The repertoire has about 110,000 distinct CDR3 sequences, approximately 40% of them found once; the top ten carry around 30%. Input material: blood, either unsorted or a sorted T cell fraction (not recorded which). These receptors originate from a human donor who was either an allogeneic HSCT recipient or a stem cell or donor lymphocyte infusion donor (not recorded which). It is not recorded whose cells these are; they may come from a transplant donor.

The CDR3 loop is CASSQDPRTRNEQFF. The CDR3 bases are TGTGCCAGCAGCCAAGATCCGAGAACTCGGAATGAGCAGTTCTTC. The genes are TRBV4-2 and TRBJ2-1, with D uncertain. Trimming removed 0 bases from V and 7 bases from J, with 13 bases in between. CDR3 size: 15 residues. Germline V gene data show CDR1 as LGHNA and CDR2 as YNFKEQ.

J is TRBJ2-3 and V is TRBV25-1; D not certain. The CDR3 runs 14 residues. Germline-derived CDR1 and CDR2 are MGHDK and SYGVNS. V shed 2 bases and J shed 4 bases, with 10 bases lying between them. The CDR3 DNA reads TGTGCCAGCAGTGAAATAAGCATCGCAGATACGCAGTATTTT. Translation gives CASSEISIADTQYF.

The rearrangement links TRBV13 to TRBJ2-1; D gene uncertain. This CDR3 contains 16 residues. Germline CDR1 is PRHDT and CDR2 is FYEKMQ (reference sequence). Trimming stripped 0 bases from V and 5 bases from J, with 14 bases between. Here the CDR3 reads CASSLGGSIKNNEQFF. CDR3 sequence (DNA): TGTGCCAGCAGCTTAGGGGGGTCCATTAAAAACAATGAGCAGTTCTTC.

This chain uses TRBV5-1 with TRBJ2-7, with D possibly matching TRBD2 (6 bases). The CDR3 has 15 amino acids. Trimming took off 0 bases at V and 4 bases at J, with 14 bases between the two ends. Germline CDR1 is SGHRS and CDR2 is YFSETQ. The CDR3 sequence: CASSLVRGFVYEQYF. CDR3 in DNA: TGCGCCAGCAGCTTGGTACGGGGGTTTGTGTACGAGCAGTACTTC.

V is TRBV28 and J is TRBJ1-1, with a tentative D call TRBD1 (5 bases). Germline values: CDR1 MDHEN, CDR2 SYDVKM. The CDR3 is 12 amino acids. The ends were cut back, 10 bases at V and 2 bases at J, with 11 bases in the middle. The CDR3 region is CATDQGNTEAFF. The CDR3 DNA reads TGTGCCACCGATCAGGGAAACACTGAAGCTTTCTTT.

This chain joins TRBV6-6 and TRBJ2-3; the D is unclear. This CDR3 region has 13 residues. Per the germline V gene, CDR1 is MNHNY and CDR2 is SVGAGI (reference sequence). Trimming pared 1 base from V and 7 bases from J, leaving 9 bases between. For the CDR3, the DNA is TGTGCCAGCAGTTACTTAAACACTAATACGCAGTATTTT. Amino acids: CASSYLNTNTQYF.

The chain recombines TRBV4-3 with TRBJ1-2, with TRBD1 as a possible D gene (6 bases). Trimming removed 0 bases at V and 4 bases at J, with 9 bases between. CDR3 length equals 14 residues. Germline V gives CDR1 LGHNA, CDR2 YSLEER. CDR3 bases: TGCGCCAGCAGCCAAGATCGGGGGCGCTATGGCTACACCTTC. It codes for CASSQDRGRYGYTF.

This chain joins TRBV28 and TRBJ2-1; unclear D gene. V dropped 2 bases and J dropped 5 bases, with 19 bases sitting between them. Per germline, CDR1 MDHEN and CDR2 SYDVKM. CDR3 length equals 17 residues. This CDR3 reads CASSLHHPALRNNEQFF. In DNA form, the CDR3 reads TGTGCCAGCAGTTTACATCACCCGGCCCTTCGGAACAATGAGCAGTTCTTC.

The chain joins TRBV6-5 to TRBJ2-7; 8 nucleotides match TRBD2. The CDR3 extends over 15 amino acids. From germline, CDR1 is MNHEY and CDR2 SVGAGI. Trimming cost V 4 bases and J 3 bases; bases outside gene matches: 8. Written as DNA, the CDR3 is TGTGCCAGCAGTTGGACGCGGGGGGCCAACTACGAGCAGTACTTC. As protein: CASSWTRGANYEQYF.

The chain recombines TRBV12-3 or TRBV12-4 with TRBJ2-3; D ambiguous. V dropped 6 bases and J dropped 6 bases, with 7 bases sitting between them. CDR3 length: 11 amino acids. CDR3 region: CASRQIDTQYF. The CDR3 nucleotides are TGTGCCAGCAGGCAGATTGATACGCAGTATTTT.

This clonotype was counted at least ten times. The rearrangement joins TRBV20-1 to TRBJ1-1; no clear D. In germline, CDR1 is DFQATT, CDR2 SNEGSKA (reference sequence). The ends were cut back, 0 bases at V and 4 bases at J, with 9 bases in the middle. There are 13 residues in the CDR3. The CDR3 DNA follows: TGCAGTGCTAGAGATCCGGGGATCACTGAAGCTTTCTTT. This gives the protein CSARDPGITEAFF.

To note about this clonotype: At one end, the junction sequence differs from germline, possibly due to a read error. V gene TRBV11-3 combines with J gene TRBJ2-3; 7 nucleotides align to TRBD1. This CDR3 spans 17 amino acids. Per germline, CDR1 SGHNT and CDR2 YENEEA. CDR3 sequence reads: CARSLVPYRGRTDTQYF. CDR3 DNA sequence: TGTGCCAGAAGCTTAGTGCCCTACAGGGGCCGTACAGATACGCAGTATTTT.

The J gene is TRBJ2-3, the V gene TRBV18; 7 nucleotides line up with TRBD2. The CDR3 is 14 residues long. V shed 5 bases and J 3 bases; nucleotides not matched to a gene: 5. In germline, CDR1 is KGHSH, CDR2 LQKENI. The CDR3 loop is CASSTPRGTDTQYF. The CDR3 bases are TGTGCCAGCTCAACCCCGCGGGGGACAGATACGCAGTATTTT.

Concerning this clonotype: An end of the junction does not agree with germline; a read error may underlie this. The chain joins TRBV18 to TRBJ2-5, with unresolved D. Germline CDR1 is KGHSH and CDR2 is LQKENI. The length of the CDR3 is 13 residues. DNA of the CDR3: TGTGCCAGCTCACTGACCCACCAGGAGACCCAGTACTTC. As protein: CASSLTHQETQYF.

This clonotype came up a few times. V and J are TRBV12-3 or TRBV12-4 and TRBJ1-1; D is unresolved. The CDR3 totals 13 residues. Trimming cost V 5 bases and J 3 bases, with 10 bases left between them. This CDR3 is CASSLREDTEAFF. The DNA of the CDR3 is TGTGCCAGCAGTCTAAGGGAGGACACTGAAGCTTTCTTT.